These 11 T cell receptor beta chains were all obtained from the same sample, sequenced in a study of T cell changes during pregnancy in multiple sclerosis. The repertoire was sequenced with immunoSEQ multiplex PCR; TCRdb's copy has only in-frame clones and lacks some. The top ten clones hold approximately 0.4% of a sample with some 60,000 clones, about 88% of them seen once. Material: CD4+ T cells from peripheral blood mononuclear cells, obtained in the third trimester of pregnancy. These receptor sequences come from a female donor with multiple sclerosis, enrolled in a pregnancy study.

This chain uses TRBV9 with TRBJ1-1, with 8 bases identical to TRBD1. The length of the CDR3 is 15 residues. The V gene end was trimmed by 4 bases and the J gene end by 2 bases; junction bases not matched to a gene: 7. Germline assignment: CDR1 SGDLS and CDR2 YYNGEE. In nucleotides, the CDR3 is TGTGCCAGCAGCCCTCAGGGGGCGCTTAACACTGAAGCTTTCTTT. Encoded protein: CASSPQGALNTEAFF.

The chain couples TRBV11-2 to TRBJ2-5, with D tentatively TRBD2 (6 bases). This CDR3 has 16 amino acids. The V end was cut by 5 bases, the J end by 2 bases, with 18 bases between. Germline-derived CDR1 and CDR2 are SGHAT and FQNNGV. CDR3 in DNA: TGTGCCAGCAGCCTGGGACTCCCGATTGGGCAAGAGACCCAGTACTTC. Translating gives CASSLGLPIGQETQYF.

The chain uses TRBV27 and TRBJ2-2, with D perhaps TRBD1 (6 bases). Per the germline V gene, CDR1 is MNHEY and CDR2 is SMNVEV (reference sequence). The CDR3 has 15 amino acids. The V and J ends lost 5 bases and 4 bases respectively, with 14 bases between them. The CDR3 is CASSGTTRRTGELFF. The CDR3 region has the DNA TGTGCCAGCAGTGGGACAACCCGGCGCACCGGGGAGCTGTTTTTT.

In its sample, this clone was seen a few times. The V call is TRBV14, the J call TRBJ1-1; a weak D match, TRBD1 (5 bases). Germline loops: CDR1 SGHDN, CDR2 FVKESK. Trimming stripped 0 bases from V and 6 bases from J, with 8 bases between. This CDR3 has 13 amino acids. CDR3 loop: CASSQDRVAEAFF. CDR3 nucleotides: TGTGCCAGCAGCCAAGACAGGGTGGCTGAAGCTTTCTTT.

The chain joins TRBV5-8 to TRBJ1-5; D unresolved. The CDR3 totals 12 residues. Trimming cost V 5 bases and J 8 bases, with 11 bases left between them. Per germline, CDR1 SGHTS and CDR2 YDEGEE. The CDR3 DNA reads TGTGCCAGCAGAGAGCCCGGGAAGCCCCAGCATTTT. Translated: CASREPGKPQHF.

The chain links TRBV4-2 to TRBJ1-3, with 8 positions matching TRBD1. Germline CDR1 reads LGHNA; CDR2 reads YNFKEQ. The CDR3 is 16 residues long. J gave up 4 bases and V 4 bases, and 9 bases lay outside the gene matches. CDR3 residues: CASSPPSGTGGNTIYF. For the CDR3, the DNA is TGTGCCAGCAGCCCCCCCTCGGGGACAGGCGGAAACACCATATATTTT.

This chain joins TRBV6-5 and TRBJ2-7; perhaps TRBD2 as D (6 bases). Trimming removed 6 bases from V and 3 bases from J, with 15 bases in between. Per the germline V gene, CDR1 is MNHEY and CDR2 is SVGAGI. CDR3 length equals 14 residues. The CDR3, as DNA: TGTGCCAGCAGGGCCCCGGGACTGGACTACGAGCAGTACTTC. Translated: CASRAPGLDYEQYF.

J is TRBJ2-5 and V is TRBV9; no definite D call. There are 13 residues in the CDR3. Germline V gene sequence: CDR1 SGDLS, CDR2 YYNGEE. Trimming took 0 bases from V and 1 from J, leaving 4 bases between them. CDR3 sequence: CASSVAVQETQYF. CDR3 nucleotides: TGTGCCAGCAGCGTAGCCGTCCAAGAGACCCAGTACTTC.

This clone was observed a single time. The CDR3, as DNA: TGTGCCAGCAGTGAAGTTGTGGGCCGGGAGACCCAGTACTTC. Translation gives CASSEVVGRETQYF. This rearrangement joins TRBV6-1 to TRBJ2-5, with D unresolved. V shed 1 base and J shed 5 bases, with 11 bases lying between them. The CDR3 is made up of 14 amino acids. Germline V gives CDR1 MNHNS, CDR2 SASEGT.

This chain connects TRBV19 to TRBJ2-3; 9 nucleotides agree with TRBD1. The CDR3 consists of 16 residues. Germline V gene sequence: CDR1 LNHDA, CDR2 SQIVND (reference sequence). V shed 8 bases and J 2 bases; nucleotides not matched to a gene: 11. The CDR3 DNA follows: TGTGCCAGTGGGAGGGACAGGGAGAAAACCACAGATACGCAGTATTTT. Its protein is CASGRDREKTTDTQYF.

V and J are TRBV7-9 and TRBJ2-1; D is undetermined. The CDR3 loop spans 16 amino acids. Between the trimmed V and J ends, which lost 2 bases and 6 bases, there was a span of 17 bases. CDR1 and CDR2 from the germline V gene are SEHNR and FQNEAQ (reference sequence). The CDR3 sequence: CASSLKRSLVSNEQFF. CDR3 bases: TGTGCCAGCAGCTTAAAGCGCTCTCTTGTCTCCAATGAGCAGTTCTTC.